The T cell receptor beta chain under discussion was sequenced for a study of blood T cells in healthy people across ages. Through a sample-barcoded 5' primer and a J-beta primer mix, a second PCR was run for roughly 7 to 11 cycles. A 12-random-nucleotide template-switch adaptor tagged each cDNA molecule. Each CDR3 protein gets one entry after TCRdb re-called the 5' RACE reads with MiXCR. The repertoire holds around 1.5 million distinct CDR3 sequences, approximately 59% seen once, with 5.5% to 8% in the top ten. This CDR3 has 14 residues. V was pared by 5 bases and J by 7 bases, with 14 bases between. From germline, CDR1 is SGHVS and CDR2 FNYEAQ.

Sequencing was done on a sample of blood. The origin of this receptor is a man in his late teens or twenties in good health. The rearrangement uses TRBV7-6 and TRBJ1-4; the D gene is possibly TRBD1 (6 bases). CDR3: CASSPTRGREKLFF. For the CDR3, the DNA is TGTGCCAGCAGCCCCACTCGGGGGCGTGAAAAACTGTTTTTT.